This TCR beta chain is drawn from a study of T cell responses to AZD1222 COVID-19 vaccine. Study summary: Pooled together were second doses at about 4 or about 12 weeks. General study findings and limits: Baseline serostatus was positive in only six or seven AZD1222 recipients.

About this clone: What it recognizes is unknown.

Generated by immunoSEQ multiplex PCR, the TCRdb table keeps only in-frame clones and is missing some. The sample consists of 100,000 or so clones, roughly 91% of them appearing once. Here the sequenced sample was peripheral blood, taken on day 0 of AZD1222 vaccination. The receptor's source is an adult in good health.

The CDR3 coding sequence is TGTGCCAGCAGCCAGGACACGCCCTATGGCTACACCTTC. It specifies CASSQDTPYGYTF. The chain couples TRBV3-1 (or the pseudogene TRBV3-2) to TRBJ1-2, with D possibly being TRBD1 (5 bases). The V gene's germline CDR1 is LGHDT and CDR2 YNNKEL (reference sequence). The CDR3 runs to 13 residues. The ends were cut back, 3 bases at V and 4 bases at J, with 9 bases in the middle.